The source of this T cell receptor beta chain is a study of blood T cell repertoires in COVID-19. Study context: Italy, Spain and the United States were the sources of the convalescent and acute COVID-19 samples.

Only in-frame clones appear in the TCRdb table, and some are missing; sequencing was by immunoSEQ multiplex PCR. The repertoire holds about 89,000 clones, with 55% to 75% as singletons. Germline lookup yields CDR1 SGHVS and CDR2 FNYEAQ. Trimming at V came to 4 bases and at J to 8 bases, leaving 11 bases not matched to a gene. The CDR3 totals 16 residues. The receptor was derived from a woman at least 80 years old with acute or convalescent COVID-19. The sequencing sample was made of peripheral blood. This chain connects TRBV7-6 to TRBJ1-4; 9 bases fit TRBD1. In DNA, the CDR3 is TGTGCCAGCAGCTCACTTCCGGGACAGGGAGAAGAAAAACTGTTTTTT. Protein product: CASSSLPGQGEEKLFF.